Below, one T cell receptor beta chain is given with its context. Its cognate antigen is unknown. The sample originates from a study of blood T cells in healthy people across ages. Study overall: Roughly one uniquely barcoded beta molecule per two T cells was captured. Whole-study results and caveats: Shifts in expanded clonotypes may have been confounded by donor CMV status, which was unknown. Unsorted PBMCs prevented conclusive naive versus antigen-experienced comparison.

Then a second PCR, running about 6 to 12 cycles, was carried out with a sample-barcoded 5' primer and a J-beta primer mix. Each CDR3 protein gets one entry after TCRdb re-called the 5' RACE reads with MiXCR. The profile covers 850,000 to 1,100,000 distinct CDR3 sequences, with around two fifths appearing a single time and around 14% taken by the ten largest. The CDR3 contains 13 residues. Germline V gene sequence: CDR1 DFQATT, CDR2 SNEGSKA (reference sequence). J lost 7 bases, V lost 1 base, and 6 bases had no gene match. This chain connects TRBV20-1 to TRBJ2-5; 7 nucleotides line up with TRBD2. Sequencing was performed on blood. This TCR was sampled from a man aged 18 to 30 in good health. CDR3 in DNA: TGCAGTGCTAGAGCAGCGGGGAGGGTGACCCAGTACTTC. Translation gives CSARAAGRVTQYF.